This is a list of T cell receptor beta chains from one sample in a study of cytomegalovirus exposure and HLA in healthy donors. TCRdb's table, derived via immunoSEQ multiplex PCR, lists solely in-frame clones and lacks some. Counted here are 90,000 to 150,000 clones, about three quarters occurring once; the ten biggest clones make up less than 4%. Sequencing was carried out using PBMCs. The source is a woman aged 30 to 39 in good health and CMV-seropositive. The CDR3 runs from the conserved cysteine through the conserved F or W. A D gene is named only where the DNA matches it firmly.

d_call: -; cdr3_length: 15; j_call: TRBJ1-5; v_call: TRBV4-2; cdr3_nt: TGTGCCAGCAGCCAAGACGTGTCAGGGAGGTCAGCCCAGCATTTT; cdr3_aa: CASSQDVSGRSAQHF
d_call: -; cdr3_length: 13; j_call: TRBJ2-5; v_call: TRBV7-2; cdr3_nt: TGTGCCAGCAGCTTATCAGTTCAAGAGACCCAGTACTTC; cdr3_aa: CASSLSVQETQYF
d_call: -; cdr3_length: 13; j_call: TRBJ2-3; v_call: TRBV19; cdr3_nt: TGTGCCAGCCGCGGGGTAAGCACAGATACGCAGTATTTT; cdr3_aa: CASRGVSTDTQYF
d_call: -; cdr3_length: 16; j_call: TRBJ2-2; v_call: TRBV5-4; cdr3_nt: TGTGCCAGCAGCCCGCCGGGACTTCTGAAATCCGGGGAGCTGTTTTTT; cdr3_aa: CASSPPGLLKSGELFF
d_call: TRBD1; cdr3_length: 14; j_call: TRBJ1-2; v_call: TRBV28; cdr3_nt: TGTGCCAGCAGGGATCCGGGACAGGGATATGGCTACACCTTC; cdr3_aa: CASRDPGQGYGYTF
d_call: TRBD1; cdr3_length: 16; j_call: TRBJ2-7; v_call: TRBV18; cdr3_nt: TGTGCCAGCTCACCAAGACAGGGTACGGATCTCTACGAGCAGTACTTC; cdr3_aa: CASSPRQGTDLYEQYF
d_call: TRBD1; cdr3_length: 14; j_call: TRBJ2-7; v_call: TRBV7-2; cdr3_nt: TGTGCCAGCAGCTCCAGGACAGGGGACTACGAGCAGTACTTC; cdr3_aa: CASSSRTGDYEQYF
d_call: -; cdr3_length: 15; j_call: TRBJ2-5; v_call: TRBV6-5; cdr3_nt: TGTGCCAGCAGTTCCTTATCTAACGCAGGGGAGACCCAGTACTTC; cdr3_aa: CASSSLSNAGETQYF
d_call: TRBD1; cdr3_length: 14; j_call: TRBJ2-5; v_call: TRBV5-4; cdr3_nt: TGTGCCAGCAGTCCGACAGGGGGCGAGGGGACCCAGTACTTC; cdr3_aa: CASSPTGGEGTQYF
d_call: TRBD1; cdr3_length: 15; j_call: TRBJ1-4; v_call: TRBV7-9; cdr3_nt: TGTGCCAGCAGCACACGGACAGGGGGGCGGGAAAAACTGTTTTTT; cdr3_aa: CASSTRTGGREKLFF
d_call: -; cdr3_length: 16; j_call: TRBJ2-7; v_call: TRBV15; cdr3_nt: TGTGCCACCAGCAGAGATGGGGGCAGGGTGTCCTACGAGCAGTACTTC; cdr3_aa: CATSRDGGRVSYEQYF
d_call: -; cdr3_length: 14; j_call: TRBJ2-7; v_call: TRBV28; cdr3_nt: TGTGCCAGCAGTTCTGGTGGGGACGGGGGCGAGCAGTACTTC; cdr3_aa: CASSSGGDGGEQYF
d_call: TRBD2; cdr3_length: 13; j_call: TRBJ2-1; v_call: TRBV9; cdr3_nt: TGTGCCAGCAGCGGGAGCGGGGTTGGGGAGCAGTTCTTC; cdr3_aa: CASSGSGVGEQFF
d_call: -; cdr3_length: 13; j_call: TRBJ2-7; v_call: TRBV5-6; cdr3_nt: TGTGCCAGCAGCTCCCTAGACTATTACGAGCAGTACTTC; cdr3_aa: CASSSLDYYEQYF
d_call: -; cdr3_length: 12; j_call: TRBJ1-2; v_call: TRBV12-5; cdr3_nt: TGTGCCTACGAGCCGGAGCTAAGGGGCTACACCTTC; cdr3_aa: CAYEPELRGYTF
d_call: TRBD1; cdr3_length: 15; j_call: TRBJ1-6; v_call: TRBV4-2; cdr3_nt: TGTGCCAGCAGCCAAGCTCACAGGGGGAATTCACCCCTCCACTTT; cdr3_aa: CASSQAHRGNSPLHF
d_call: -; cdr3_length: 13; j_call: TRBJ1-3; v_call: TRBV5-1; cdr3_nt: TGCGCCAGCAGCTTGGCCGTCGGAAACACCATATATTTT; cdr3_aa: CASSLAVGNTIYF
d_call: -; cdr3_length: 12; j_call: TRBJ2-5; v_call: TRBV29-1; cdr3_nt: TGCAGCGTTCACGGTTTCCAAGAGACCCAGTACTTC; cdr3_aa: CSVHGFQETQYF